The 23 T cell receptor beta chains below were found in one sample sequenced in a study of blood T cell repertoires in COVID-19. The method was immunoSEQ multiplex PCR; TCRdb's version includes in-frame clones alone and lacks a portion of them. The sample consists of over 200,000 clones, approximately 90% of them appearing once. The sample taken for sequencing was PBMCs or T cells enriched from blood (not recorded which). Receptor source: a man aged 18 to 29 who had recovered from COVID-19.

The gene calls are TRBV11-2 and TRBJ1-1; 7 bases are a match to TRBD1. V lost 1 base and J lost 0; bases outside the gene matches: 5. The CDR3 has 16 amino acids. Germline assignment: CDR1 SGHAT and CDR2 FQNNGV. In nucleotides, the CDR3 is TGTGCCAGCAGCTTAGGACAGGGATTTATGAACACTGAAGCTTTCTTT. It specifies CASSLGQGFMNTEAFF. Using reference TRBV11-2 and TRBJ1-1 for the parts outside the CDR3, the full variable domain is EAGVAQSPRYKIIEKRQSVAFWCNPISGHATLYWYQQILGQGPKLLIQFQNNGVVDDSQLPKDRFSAERLKGVDSTLKIQPAKLEDSAVYLCASSLGQGFMNTEAFFGQGTRLTVV.

This chain joins TRBV19 and TRBJ2-1; perhaps TRBD2 as D (6 bases). This CDR3 is 12 amino acids long. CDR1 LNHDA and CDR2 SQIVND come from the germline V gene (reference sequence). V lost 4 bases and J 7 bases, leaving 8 bases between the germline ends. CDR3 sequence: CASSTRENEQFF. DNA of the CDR3: TGTGCCAGTAGTACCCGGGAGAATGAGCAGTTCTTC.

The chain has TRBV12-5 and TRBJ1-1; D uncertain. CDR3 length equals 13 residues. In germline, CDR1 is LGHNT, CDR2 FRNRAP. V lost 4 bases and J 4 bases, leaving 10 bases between the germline ends. The CDR3 DNA sequence: TGTGCTAGTGGTTCGGAGGGTGGCACTGAAGCTTTCTTT. Protein product: CASGSEGGTEAFF.

There are many counts of this clone. The gene calls are TRBV3-1 (or the pseudogene TRBV3-2) and TRBJ2-2; D is perhaps TRBD1 (5 bases). V shed 4 bases and J shed 4 bases, with 13 bases lying between them. The CDR3 has 15 residues. Per germline, CDR1 LGHDT and CDR2 YNNKEL (reference sequence). CDR3 in DNA: TGTGCCAGCAGCCCAACCACCGACAGCACCGGGGAGCTGTTTTTT. It codes for CASSPTTDSTGELFF.

This clone is a singleton in its sample. The chain combines TRBV5-5 with TRBJ2-3, with D possibly being TRBD2 (5 bases). Germline lookup yields CDR1 SGHKS and CDR2 YYEKEE (reference sequence). The V end lost 4 bases, the J end lost 4 bases, and 19 bases lay between the germline ends. This CDR3 comprises 16 residues. The CDR3 bases are TGTGCCAGCAGCCCGCAAGGGAGCCCCAGCCCAGATACGCAGTATTTT. Translating it yields CASSPQGSPSPDTQYF.

V gene TRBV7-2 combines with J gene TRBJ2-7; 12 bases match TRBD1. The CDR3 has 18 residues. Germline CDR1 and CDR2: SGHTA and FQGNSA. With 4 bases clipped from V and 5 bases from J, the junction kept 15 bases outside the gene matches. The CDR3 spells CASSSRSGWGQGANEQYF. The DNA of the CDR3 is TGTGCCAGCAGCTCGCGTTCGGGTTGGGGACAGGGGGCCAACGAGCAGTACTTC. The full variable domain, in which reference TRBV7-2 and TRBJ2-7 provide the parts outside the CDR3, is GAGVSQSPSNKVTEKGKDVELRCDPISGHTALYWYRQSLGQGLEFLIYFQGNSAPDKSGLPSDRFSAERTGGSVSTLTIQRTQQEDSAVYLCASSSRSGWGQGANEQYFGPGTRLTVT.

This chain links TRBV21-1 with TRBJ1-4; the table's D gene call, TRBD1, was not cross checked with the DNA. TRBV21-1 is termed a pseudogene. The CDR3 is made up of 14 amino acids. The CDR3 sequence: CASSRGGAWEKLFF. DNA for the CDR3: TGTGCCAGCAGCAGAGGGGGCGCTTGGGAAAAACTGTTTTTT.

The V and J genes are TRBV2 and TRBJ2-7; D gene ambiguous. V was trimmed by 10 bases and J by 7 bases, leaving 20 bases between them. The CDR3 is made up of 13 amino acids. Per the germline V gene, CDR1 is SNHLY and CDR2 is FYNNEI. The CDR3 region is CATKTLDGWEQYF. The CDR3, as DNA: TGTGCCACCAAGACATTAGATGGTTGGGAGCAGTACTTC.

The V call is TRBV7-2, the J call TRBJ2-2; 8 bases are a match to TRBD2. Germline V CDR1 and CDR2: SGHTA, FQGNSA. V gave up 4 bases and J gave up 10 bases; unmatched junction bases: 8. CDR3 length equals 14 residues. The CDR3: CASSSGLVAPELFF. As DNA, the CDR3 is TGTGCCAGCAGCTCGGGACTAGTAGCCCCGGAGCTGTTTTTT.

This rearrangement joins TRBV6-1 to TRBJ2-1; possible D gene TRBD1, 6 bases. Germline values: CDR1 MNHNS, CDR2 SASEGT. Trimming took off 2 bases at V and 4 bases at J, with 9 bases between the two ends. CDR3 length: 14 residues. The CDR3 nucleotides are TGTGCCAGCAGTGAACGGACAGATTACAATGAGCAGTTCTTC. Its translation: CASSERTDYNEQFF.

The rearrangement links TRBV5-6 to TRBJ1-2; D unclear. CDR1 SGHDT and CDR2 YYEEEE come from the germline V gene. This CDR3 is built from 15 residues. The V gene lost 0 bases and the J gene lost 3 bases, with 12 bases spanning the gap. The CDR3 sequence is CASSLAVGVYYGYTF. The CDR3 bases are TGTGCCAGCAGCTTGGCGGTCGGGGTTTACTATGGCTACACCTTC.

V is TRBV6-5 and J is TRBJ2-7; perhaps TRBD2 as D (5 bases). Germline V gene lookup returns CDR1 MNHEY and CDR2 SVGAGI. CDR3 length: 15 amino acids. Trimming left V 4 bases short and J 5 bases short, with 18 bases between. The CDR3 loop reads CASSSPLGSFDEQYF. The CDR3 DNA sequence: TGTGCCAGCAGTTCCCCACTAGGATCATTCGACGAGCAGTACTTC.

V and J are TRBV7-2 and TRBJ1-5; 7 nucleotides line up with TRBD1. The J segment lost 3 bases and the V segment lost 5 bases, leaving 4 bases of the junction unmatched. CDR1 is SGHTA, CDR2 FQGNSA, per germline. The length of the CDR3 is 14 residues. CDR3 sequence: CASSPTGYNQPQHF. The CDR3 coding sequence is TGTGCCAGCAGCCCGACAGGGTACAATCAGCCCCAGCATTTT.

V usage is TRBV7-9 and J usage is TRBJ1-5; D gene uncertain. Germline CDR1 SEHNR, CDR2 FQNEAQ (reference sequence). Trimming removed 3 bases at V and 7 bases at J, with 10 bases between. This CDR3 contains 13 residues. The DNA for the CDR3 is TGTGCCAGCAGCTTCGATGGGCCCCAGCCCCAGCATTTT. Translating gives CASSFDGPQPQHF.

This clone was detected only a few times. V gene TRBV3-1 (or the pseudogene TRBV3-2) combines with J gene TRBJ1-2; 8 bases align to TRBD1. CDR3 length: 17 amino acids. The ends lost 0 bases at V and 7 bases at J; junction bases unmatched: 13. From germline, CDR1 is LGHDT and CDR2 YNNKEL (reference sequence). The CDR3 spells CASSQDHLARGRSGYTF. As DNA, the CDR3 is TGTGCCAGCAGCCAAGATCACTTGGCCAGGGGGCGATCTGGCTACACCTTC.

The V and J genes are TRBV6-5 and TRBJ1-4; 7 bases match TRBD1. This CDR3 spans 13 amino acids. Germline V gene sequence: CDR1 MNHEY, CDR2 SVGAGI. The V and J ends lost 6 bases and 7 bases, in that order; junction bases with no gene match: 5. CDR3 loop: CASSKDRVEKLFF. CDR3 bases: TGTGCCAGCAGCAAAGACAGGGTTGAAAAACTGTTTTTT.

The CDR3, as DNA: TGTGCCAGCAGCTTCTCCGGGACAGGGGGCATTCTTTCACGTTCACCCCTCCACTTT. This codes for CASSFSGTGGILSRSPLHF. This chain uses TRBV7-9 with TRBJ1-6, with TRBD1 matching over 12 bases. Germline trimming cut 3 bases from V and 9 bases from J; bases unmatched to any gene: 15. The germline V gene has CDR1 SEHNR and CDR2 FQNEAQ (reference sequence). The CDR3 is 19 residues long.

This clone was counted at least ten times. The CDR3 DNA sequence: TGTGCCAGCAGCGAGGGACAGGGAACTGAAGCTTTCTTT. Its translation: CASSEGQGTEAFF. V gene TRBV7-9 combines with J gene TRBJ1-1; 9 bases align to TRBD1. In germline, CDR1 is SEHNR, CDR2 FQNEAQ (reference sequence). The trim removed 5 bases at V and 5 bases at J, leaving 3 bases unmatched. CDR3 size: 13 residues.

This chain connects TRBV11-3 to TRBJ2-7; 7 bases line up with TRBD1. This CDR3 has 17 amino acids. The J segment lost 0 bases and the V segment lost 6 bases, leaving 14 bases of the junction unmatched. Per germline, CDR1 SGHNT and CDR2 YENEEA. CDR3 protein: CASSPRPGQPFSYEQYF. The CDR3 nucleotides are TGTGCCAGCAGTCCCAGGCCGGGACAGCCATTCTCCTACGAGCAGTACTTC.

The rearrangement joins TRBV15 to TRBJ2-3; TRBD2 agrees at 9 bases. With 0 bases clipped from V and 2 bases from J, the junction kept 9 bases outside the gene matches. The germline V gene has CDR1 LNHNV and CDR2 YYDKDF (reference sequence). This CDR3 region has 18 residues. The CDR3 bases are TGTGCCACCAGCAGAGATCGTCAGCGGGGGGCATCCACAGATACGCAGTATTTT. Amino acids: CATSRDRQRGASTDTQYF.

This clone was observed a few times. The rearrangement joins TRBV29-1 to TRBJ2-1; 10 nucleotides line up with TRBD1. This CDR3 contains 13 residues. Germline CDR1 is SQVTM and CDR2 is ANQGSEA. Trimming removed 5 bases from V and 9 bases from J; junction bases left unmatched: 7. The CDR3 DNA reads TGCAGCGTTAGTGACAGGGGGCACGGTGAGCAGTTCTTC. Translating it yields CSVSDRGHGEQFF.

V is TRBV24-1 and J is TRBJ2-1, with 8 bases aligning to TRBD2. This CDR3 spans 19 amino acids. J was trimmed by 1 base and V by 0 bases; bases with no gene match: 10. Germline V gene sequence: CDR1 KGHDR, CDR2 SFDVKD. CDR3 residues: CATSDLGPGGSRSYNEQFF. The CDR3 DNA reads as TGTGCCACCAGTGATTTGGGCCCGGGGGGGAGCCGGTCCTACAATGAGCAGTTCTTC.

This clone was seen once. This chain connects TRBV10-1 to TRBJ1-1; no clear D gene. V was trimmed by 3 bases and J by 7 bases, leaving 12 bases between them. Germline CDR1 WNHNN, CDR2 SYGVQD (reference sequence). This CDR3 is built from 13 residues. The CDR3 sequence is CASSDPQRDEAFF. In nucleotides, the CDR3 is TGCGCCAGCAGTGACCCCCAGAGGGATGAAGCTTTCTTT.